The source of this TCR beta chain is a study of neoadjuvant anti-PD-1 for oral cavity cancer. The method was immunoSEQ multiplex PCR; TCRdb's version includes in-frame clones alone and lacks a portion of them. The sample holds fewer than 70,000 clones, more than 65% seen once. The CDR3 runs to 15 residues. The V and J ends lost 6 bases and 0 bases respectively, with 12 bases between them. Germline-derived CDR1 and CDR2 are LNHDA and SQIVND (reference sequence). The sequence derives from a person aged 40-85 years with oral cavity squamous cell carcinoma. The sample in question was PBMCs, obtained before nivolumab (anti-PD-1) treatment. V usage is TRBV19 and J usage is TRBJ2-1, with D maybe TRBD1 (6 bases). The CDR3 region is CASSPGVSSYNEQFF. For the CDR3, the DNA is TGTGCCAGTAGCCCAGGGGTCAGCTCCTACAATGAGCAGTTCTTC.